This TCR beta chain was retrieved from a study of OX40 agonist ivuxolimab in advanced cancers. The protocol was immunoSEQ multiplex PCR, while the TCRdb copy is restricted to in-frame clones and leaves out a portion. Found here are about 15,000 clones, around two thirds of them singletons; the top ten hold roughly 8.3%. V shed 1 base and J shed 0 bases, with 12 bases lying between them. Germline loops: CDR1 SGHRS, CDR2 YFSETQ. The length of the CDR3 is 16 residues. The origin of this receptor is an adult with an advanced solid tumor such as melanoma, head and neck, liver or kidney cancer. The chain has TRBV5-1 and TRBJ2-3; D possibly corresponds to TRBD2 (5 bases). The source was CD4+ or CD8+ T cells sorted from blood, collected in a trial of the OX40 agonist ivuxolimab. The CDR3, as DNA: TGCGCCAGCAGCTTGTGGGGAGCGGTTAGCACAGATACGCAGTATTTT. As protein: CASSLWGAVSTDTQYF. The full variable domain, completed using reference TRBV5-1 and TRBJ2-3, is KAGVTQTPRYLIKTRGQQVTLSCSPISGHRSVSWYQQTPGQGLQFLFEYFSETQRNKGNFPGRFSGRQFSNSRSEMNVSTLELGDSALYLCASSLWGAVSTDTQYFGPGTRLTVL.